This TCR beta chain was sequenced in a study of low-dose radiotherapy and immunotherapy resistance in tumors. The germline V gene has CDR1 ENHRY and CDR2 SYGVKD. The CDR3 runs to 13 residues. V lost 10 bases and J lost 0, with 13 bases in between. Primers used for first-strand cDNA, a TRAV- and TRBV-specific set, covered both alpha and beta chains. TCRs were amplified for approximately 21 PCR cycles with a constant-region primer and V-primer adapter. TCRdb re-analysed the reads in MiXCR, keeping a single row per CDR3 protein. The profile shows more than 70,000 distinct CDR3 sequences, roughly 30% of them singletons. Time point indicated: before trial treatment.

The chain links TRBV10-3 to TRBJ2-7; D possibly matches TRBD1 or TRBD2 (5 bases each). The source material was PBMCs, sampled before treatment. The sequence was obtained from a female donor with ovarian cancer. CDR3 sequence: CATGTESSYEQYF. CDR3 DNA: TGTGCCACCGGGACCGAATCCTCCTACGAGCAGTACTTC.